This T cell receptor beta chain derives from a study of identifying expanded T cells in peripheral blood. Findings and caveats of the study: Variance in clone template counts between approximately two-week samples significantly increased with total template count across all healthy donors. Differentially abundant clones: 0.95 to 1.5 between replicates, approximately 15 at two to three weeks, 19 to 20 at four.

V shed 6 bases, J shed 5 bases, and the junction held 7 bases outside the gene matches. Germline loops: CDR1 SGHNT, CDR2 YYREEE (reference sequence). This CDR3 comprises 14 residues. The data were produced by immunoSEQ multiplex PCR, yet TCRdb's version contains in-frame clones alone and is incomplete. In the table there are roughly 90,000 clones, 85% of which are singletons. Collection occurred without any documented infections or immune events in donors. With regard to this clone: The antigen remains unidentified.

The chain combines TRBV5-4 with TRBJ2-2; 7 nucleotides agree with TRBD2. The TCR was taken from a person aged 18 to 69 in good health. Sequences were obtained from blood. The CDR3 protein is CASKRDSRTGELFF. The CDR3 DNA sequence: TGTGCCAGCAAGCGGGACTCCCGAACCGGGGAGCTGTTTTTT.